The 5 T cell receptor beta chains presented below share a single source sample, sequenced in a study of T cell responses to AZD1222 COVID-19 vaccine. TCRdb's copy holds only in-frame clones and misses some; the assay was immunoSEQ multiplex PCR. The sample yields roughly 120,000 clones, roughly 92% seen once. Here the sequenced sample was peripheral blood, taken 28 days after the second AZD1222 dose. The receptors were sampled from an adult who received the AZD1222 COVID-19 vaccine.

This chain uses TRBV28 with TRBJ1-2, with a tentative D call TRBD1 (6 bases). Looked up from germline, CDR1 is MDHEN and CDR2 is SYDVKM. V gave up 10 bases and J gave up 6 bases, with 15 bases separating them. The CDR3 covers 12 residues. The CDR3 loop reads CATAGRGHGYTF. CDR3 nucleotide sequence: TGTGCCACCGCGGGCAGGGGCCATGGCTACACCTTC.

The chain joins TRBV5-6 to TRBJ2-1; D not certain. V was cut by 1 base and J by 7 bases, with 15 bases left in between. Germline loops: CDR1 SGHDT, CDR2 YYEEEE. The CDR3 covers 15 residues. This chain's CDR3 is CASSLWSRLWNEQFF. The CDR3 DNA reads TGTGCCAGCAGCTTGTGGTCGAGATTGTGGAATGAGCAGTTCTTC. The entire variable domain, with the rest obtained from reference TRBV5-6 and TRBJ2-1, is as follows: DAGVTQSPTHLIKTRGQQVTLRCSPKSGHDTVSWYQQALGQGPQFIFQYYEEEERQRGNFPDRFSGHQFPNYSSELNVNALLLGDSALYLCASSLWSRLWNEQFFGPGTRLTVL.

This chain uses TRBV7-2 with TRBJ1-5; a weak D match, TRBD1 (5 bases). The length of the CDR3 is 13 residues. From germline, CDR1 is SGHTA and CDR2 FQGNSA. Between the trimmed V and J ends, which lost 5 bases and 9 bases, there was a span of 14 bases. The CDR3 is CASSLGTERPQHF. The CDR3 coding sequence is TGTGCCAGCAGCCTTGGGACGGAGCGGCCCCAGCATTTT.

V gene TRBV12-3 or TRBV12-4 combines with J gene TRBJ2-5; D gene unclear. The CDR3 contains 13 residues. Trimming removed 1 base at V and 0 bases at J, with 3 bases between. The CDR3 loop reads CASSLGYQETQYF. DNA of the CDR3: TGTGCCAGCAGTTTAGGGTACCAAGAGACCCAGTACTTC.

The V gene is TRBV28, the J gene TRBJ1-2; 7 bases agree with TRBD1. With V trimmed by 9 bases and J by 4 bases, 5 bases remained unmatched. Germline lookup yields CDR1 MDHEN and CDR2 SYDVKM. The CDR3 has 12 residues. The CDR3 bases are TGTGCCAGTCAGGGGGTAGGCTATGGCTACACCTTC. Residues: CASQGVGYGYTF.